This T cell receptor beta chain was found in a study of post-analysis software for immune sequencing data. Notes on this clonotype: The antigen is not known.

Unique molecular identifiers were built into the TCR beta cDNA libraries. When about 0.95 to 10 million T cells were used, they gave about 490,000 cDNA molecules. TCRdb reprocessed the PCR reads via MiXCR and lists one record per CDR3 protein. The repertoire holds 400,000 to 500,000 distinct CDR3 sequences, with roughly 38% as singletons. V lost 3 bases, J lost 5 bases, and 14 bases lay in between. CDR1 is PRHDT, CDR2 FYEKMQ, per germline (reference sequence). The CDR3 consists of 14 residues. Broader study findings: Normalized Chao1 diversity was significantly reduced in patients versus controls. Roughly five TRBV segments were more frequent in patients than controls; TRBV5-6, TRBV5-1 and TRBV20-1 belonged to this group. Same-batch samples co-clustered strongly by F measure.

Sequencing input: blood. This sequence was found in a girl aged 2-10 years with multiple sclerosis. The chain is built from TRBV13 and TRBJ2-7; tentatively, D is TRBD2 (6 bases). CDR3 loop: CASSFRGSFDEQYF. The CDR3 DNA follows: TGTGCCAGCAGCTTTCGGGGGTCCTTCGACGAGCAGTACTTC.